This entry lists 17 T cell receptor beta chains sequenced from one sample in a study of blood T cell repertoires in COVID-19. TCRdb keeps only in-frame clones here, not all; method: immunoSEQ multiplex PCR. Here the sample spans roughly 100,000 clones, around 92% being singletons. The sample comprised peripheral blood. Receptor source: a man aged 18 to 30 with acute or convalescent COVID-19.

V gene TRBV5-1 combines with J gene TRBJ1-1; 10 nucleotides match TRBD1. Germline CDR1 and CDR2: SGHRS and YFSETQ. Trimming removed 3 bases from V and 0 bases from J; junction bases left unmatched: 2. This CDR3 has 15 residues. DNA for the CDR3: TGCGCCAGCAGCTGGGGACAGGGGATGAACACTGAAGCTTTCTTT. Protein product: CASSWGQGMNTEAFF.

V is TRBV6-2 or TRBV6-3 and J is TRBJ2-5; 9 nucleotides align to TRBD2. The ends lost 5 bases at V and 1 base at J; junction bases unmatched: 5. This CDR3 has 15 amino acids. The germline V gene encodes CDR1 MNHEY and CDR2 SVGEGT. CDR3 loop: CASSRISGGQETQYF. The CDR3 bases are TGTGCCAGCAGTCGCATTAGCGGGGGCCAAGAGACCCAGTACTTC.

The J gene is TRBJ2-1, the V gene TRBV12-3 or TRBV12-4; possibly TRBD2 for D (5 bases). V was shortened by 6 bases and J by 7 bases, with 7 bases between the two germline ends. CDR3 size: 11 residues. DNA of the CDR3: TGTGCCAGCAGGCGGGTGAATGAGCAGTTCTTC. Protein product: CASRRVNEQFF.

The chain carries TRBV7-2 and TRBJ2-5, with a possible D match to TRBD1 (5 bases). V lost 0 bases, J lost 1 base, and 9 bases lay in between. The CDR3 is 15 residues long. CDR1 is SGHTA, CDR2 FQGNSA, per germline. CDR3 amino acids: CASSLAGRFQETQYF. The DNA of the CDR3 is TGTGCCAGCAGCTTAGCGGGGCGTTTCCAAGAGACCCAGTACTTC.

The chain recombines TRBV5-1 with TRBJ1-3, with 9 positions matching TRBD1. V lost 0 bases and J lost 1; bases outside the gene matches: 11. The CDR3 is 19 amino acids. Germline loops: CDR1 SGHRS, CDR2 YFSETQ. The CDR3 spells CASSLAVGTGINSGNTIYF. The CDR3 DNA reads as TGCGCCAGCAGCTTGGCCGTGGGGACAGGGATTAATTCTGGAAACACCATATATTTT.

This chain connects TRBV13 to TRBJ2-4; 10 bases fit TRBD1. CDR3 length: 16 residues. The germline CDR1 and CDR2 sequences are PRHDT and FYEKMQ (reference sequence). J was trimmed by 6 bases and V by 5 bases; bases with no gene match: 10. The CDR3 coding sequence is TGTGCCAGCAGCCCGACAGGGGGCTCACTTTTAAACATTCAGTACTTC. This sequence encodes CASSPTGGSLLNIQYF. Combining the CDR3 with reference TRBV13 and TRBJ2-4 gives the whole variable domain AAGVIQSPRHLIKEKRETATLKCYPIPRHDTVYWYQQGPGQDPQFLISFYEKMQSDKGSIPDRFSAQQFSDYHSELNMSSLELGDSALYFCASSPTGGSLLNIQYFGAGTRLSVL.

The J gene is TRBJ1-2, the V gene TRBV11-2; a possible D gene is TRBD1 (5 bases). Germline loops: CDR1 SGHAT, CDR2 FQNNGV. V lost 5 bases and J lost 4, with 14 bases in between. CDR3 length: 14 residues. CDR3: CASSPQTDFYGYTF. The CDR3 DNA follows: TGTGCCAGCAGCCCGCAGACAGATTTCTATGGCTACACCTTC.

The chain employs TRBV27 and TRBJ2-1; D not resolved. CDR1 is MNHEY and CDR2 is SMNVEV in the germline V gene (reference sequence). With 8 bases removed from V and 3 bases from J, the gap between germline ends came to 14 bases. The CDR3 extends over 14 amino acids. CDR3 loop: CASLSPLSYNEQFF. The CDR3 DNA reads as TGTGCCAGCCTTTCACCCCTTAGCTACAATGAGCAGTTCTTC.

V usage is TRBV12-3 or TRBV12-4 and J usage is TRBJ1-1, with a tentative D call TRBD1 (5 bases). CDR3 length: 12 amino acids. Trimming took off 7 bases at V and 7 bases at J, with 13 bases between the two ends. Here the CDR3 DNA reads TGTGCCAGCACCTTTCGGGGGGTTGAAGCTTTCTTT. Its protein is CASTFRGVEAFF.

This clone has a single count. The chain combines TRBV19 with TRBJ1-1, with TRBD1 matching 12 bases. The CDR3 is 17 amino acids. Germline CDR1 is LNHDA and CDR2 is SQIVND (reference sequence). After removal of 7 bases from V and 7 bases from J, the junction contained 16 bases not matched to a gene. CDR3 protein: CASNPFPGQGAADEAFF. CDR3 bases: TGTGCCAGTAACCCCTTTCCGGGACAGGGGGCTGCGGATGAAGCTTTCTTT. Using reference TRBV19 and TRBJ1-1 for the parts outside the CDR3, the full variable domain is DGGITQSPKYLFRKEGQNVTLSCEQNLNHDAMYWYRQDPGQGLRLIYYSQIVNDFQKGDIAEGYSVSREKKESFPLTVTSAQKNPTAFYLCASNPFPGQGAADEAFFGQGTRLTVV.

Only one count was recorded for this clone. This chain links TRBV5-6 with TRBJ2-1; D is possibly TRBD2 (6 bases). The CDR3 contains 12 residues. Germline lookup yields CDR1 SGHDT and CDR2 YYEEEE. V shed 2 bases and J shed 9 bases, with 9 bases lying between them. In DNA form, the CDR3 reads TGTGCCAGCAGCTTTTATAGCGGTGAGCAGTTCTTC. It is translated as CASSFYSGEQFF.

The chain employs TRBV10-2 and TRBJ1-1, with a possible D match to TRBD1 (6 bases). V was cut by 4 bases and J by 3 bases, with 15 bases left in between. CDR3 size: 15 residues. Per germline, CDR1 WSHSY and CDR2 SAAADI. Here the CDR3 reads CASSGQGRGDTEAFF. The CDR3 DNA sequence: TGCGCCAGCAGTGGGCAGGGGCGCGGAGACACTGAAGCTTTCTTT.

The rearrangement links TRBV11-2 to TRBJ1-1; 7 positions match TRBD1. Germline V lookup: CDR1 SGHAT, CDR2 FQNNGV. After removal of 6 bases from V and 4 bases from J, the junction contained 5 bases not matched to a gene. The CDR3 contains 13 residues. The CDR3 loop reads CASRHQGGTEAFF. The CDR3 coding sequence is TGTGCCAGCAGACATCAGGGGGGCACTGAAGCTTTCTTT. The full variable domain, with the rest looked up from reference TRBV11-2 and TRBJ1-1, is EAGVAQSPRYKIIEKRQSVAFWCNPISGHATLYWYQQILGQGPKLLIQFQNNGVVDDSQLPKDRFSAERLKGVDSTLKIQPAKLEDSAVYLCASRHQGGTEAFFGQGTRLTVV.

In the case of this clone: Sequence at one end of the junction differs from germline and may be a read error. V usage is TRBV4-1 and J usage is TRBJ2-3; D might be TRBD2 (5 bases). CDR1 and CDR2 from the germline V gene are MGHRA and YSYEKL. This CDR3 is 15 amino acids long. CDR3 DNA sequence: TGCGCCAGCAACCAAAACCGGGATTCCACAGATACGCAGTATTTT. It translates to CASNQNRDSTDTQYF.

V and J are TRBV6-2 or TRBV6-3 and TRBJ2-5; 7 bases match TRBD2. Unmatched junction bases numbered 10, after V lost 4 bases and J lost 5 bases. The V gene's germline CDR1 is MNHEY and CDR2 SVGEGT. The CDR3 extends over 15 amino acids. CDR3: CASSSPSGVWETQYF. DNA for the CDR3: TGTGCCAGCAGTTCCCCAAGCGGGGTTTGGGAGACCCAGTACTTC.

The chain couples TRBV19 to TRBJ2-7; tentatively, D is TRBD1 (6 bases). The germline gives CDR1 LNHDA, CDR2 SQIVND (reference sequence). The ends were cut back, 1 base at V and 1 base at J, with 11 bases in the middle. The CDR3 spans 15 residues. This CDR3 is CASSIGTDRSYEQYF. CDR3 nucleotides: TGTGCCAGTAGTATAGGTACGGACAGATCCTACGAGCAGTACTTC.

This chain joins TRBV18 and TRBJ2-3, with 13 nucleotides matching TRBD2. The CDR3 spans 16 residues. With V trimmed by 5 bases and J by 0 bases, 2 bases remained unmatched. Germline CDR1 is KGHSH and CDR2 is LQKENI. This chain's CDR3 is CASSTLAGGSTDTQYF. CDR3 nucleotides: TGTGCCAGCTCAACACTAGCGGGAGGGAGCACAGATACGCAGTATTTT.